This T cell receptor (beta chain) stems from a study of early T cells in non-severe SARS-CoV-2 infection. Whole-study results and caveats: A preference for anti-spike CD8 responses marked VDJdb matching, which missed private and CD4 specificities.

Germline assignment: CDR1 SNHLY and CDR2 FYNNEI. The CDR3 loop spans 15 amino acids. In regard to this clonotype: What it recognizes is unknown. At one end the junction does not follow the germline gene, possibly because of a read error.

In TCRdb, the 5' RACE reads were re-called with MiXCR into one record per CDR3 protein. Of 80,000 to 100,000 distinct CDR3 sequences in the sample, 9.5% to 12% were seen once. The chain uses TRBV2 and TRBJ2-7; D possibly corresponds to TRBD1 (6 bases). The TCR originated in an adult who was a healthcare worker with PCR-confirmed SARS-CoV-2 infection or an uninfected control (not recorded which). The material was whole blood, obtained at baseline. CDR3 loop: CASIEGPGASYEQYF. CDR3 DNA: TGTGCCAGCATTGAAGGTCCAGGGGCCAGCTACGAGCAGTACTTC. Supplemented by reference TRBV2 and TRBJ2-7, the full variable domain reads EPEVTQTPSHQVTQMGQEVILRCVPISNHLYFYWYRQILGQKVEFLVSFYNNEISEKSEIFDDQFSVERPDGSNFTLKIRSTKLEDSAMYFCASIEGPGASYEQYFGPGTRLTVT.